This T cell receptor beta chain is drawn from a study of cytomegalovirus exposure and HLA in healthy donors. Study-wide findings and caveats: From TCR beta sequences, most subjects' HLA-A and HLA-B alleles were reportedly predicted accurately. Later analysis suggested most CMV-associated TCR beta chains were HLA-restricted. Later analysis identified about 15,000 TCR beta sequences associated with HLA alleles, using a false discovery rate threshold of 0.05.

13 Jbeta primers and 60 Vbeta primers were used for the PCR. Sequencing used immunoSEQ multiplex PCR; TCRdb keeps in-frame clones, though not all of them. The data hold 120,000 to 150,000 clones, with 80% observed a single time. Worth noting for this clone: Its target is unknown.

The germline V gene encodes CDR1 WNHNN and CDR2 SYGVQD (reference sequence). The CDR3 loop spans 13 amino acids. The V gene lost 4 bases and the J gene lost 3 bases, with 7 bases spanning the gap. The receptor was derived from a man aged 35 to 55 in good health and CMV-seropositive. The specimen was PBMCs. The V and J genes are TRBV10-1 and TRBJ1-3; D not resolved. The chain's CDR3 is CASSAAGGNTIYF. The CDR3 nucleotides are TGCGCCAGCAGTGCCGCCGGTGGAAACACCATATATTTT.